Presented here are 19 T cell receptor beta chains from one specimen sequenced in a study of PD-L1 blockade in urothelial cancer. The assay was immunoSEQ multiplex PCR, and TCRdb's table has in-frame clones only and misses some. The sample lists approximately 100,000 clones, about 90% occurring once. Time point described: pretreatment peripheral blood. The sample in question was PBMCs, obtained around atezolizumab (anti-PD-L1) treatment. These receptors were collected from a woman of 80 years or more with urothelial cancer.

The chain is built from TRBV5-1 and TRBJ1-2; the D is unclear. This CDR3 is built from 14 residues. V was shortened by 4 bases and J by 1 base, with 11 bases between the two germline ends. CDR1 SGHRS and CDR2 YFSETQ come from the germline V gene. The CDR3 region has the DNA TGCGCCAGCAGCCCGGGCGGGGATAACTATGGCTACACCTTC. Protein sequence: CASSPGGDNYGYTF.

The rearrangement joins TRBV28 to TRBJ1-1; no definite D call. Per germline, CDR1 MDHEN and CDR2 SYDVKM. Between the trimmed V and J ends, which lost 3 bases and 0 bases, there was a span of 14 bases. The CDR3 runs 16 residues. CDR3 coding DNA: TGTGCCAGCAGTTTCCCCACGGGTAGGCTGAACACTGAAGCTTTCTTT. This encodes CASSFPTGRLNTEAFF.

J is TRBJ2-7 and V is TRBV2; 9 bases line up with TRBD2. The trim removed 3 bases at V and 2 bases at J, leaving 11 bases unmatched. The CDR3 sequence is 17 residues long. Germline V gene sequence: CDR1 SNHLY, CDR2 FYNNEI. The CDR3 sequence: CASSDLLAGRPPYEQYF. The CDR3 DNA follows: TGTGCCAGCAGTGATTTGCTAGCGGGGCGTCCCCCCTACGAGCAGTACTTC.

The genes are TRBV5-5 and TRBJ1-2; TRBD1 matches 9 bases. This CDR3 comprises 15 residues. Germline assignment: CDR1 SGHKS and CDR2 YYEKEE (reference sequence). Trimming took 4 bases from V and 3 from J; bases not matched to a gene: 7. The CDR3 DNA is TGTGCCAGCAGCGGGACAGGGTTGGCGGACTATGGCTACACCTTC. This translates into CASSGTGLADYGYTF. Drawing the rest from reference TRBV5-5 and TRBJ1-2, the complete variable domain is DAGVTQSPTHLIKTRGQQVTLRCSPISGHKSVSWYQQVLGQGPQFIFQYYEKEERGRGNFPDRFSARQFPNYSSELNVNALLLGDSALYLCASSGTGLADYGYTFGSGTRLTVV.

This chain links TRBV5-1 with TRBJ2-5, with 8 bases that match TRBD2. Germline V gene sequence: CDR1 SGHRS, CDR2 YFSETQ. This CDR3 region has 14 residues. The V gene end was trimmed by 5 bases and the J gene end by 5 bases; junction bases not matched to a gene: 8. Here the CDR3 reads CASRTGSGGETQYF. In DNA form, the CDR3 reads TGCGCCAGCAGAACCGGGTCGGGGGGGGAGACCCAGTACTTC. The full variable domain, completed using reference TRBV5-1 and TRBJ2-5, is KAGVTQTPRYLIKTRGQQVTLSCSPISGHRSVSWYQQTPGQGLQFLFEYFSETQRNKGNFPGRFSGRQFSNSRSEMNVSTLELGDSALYLCASRTGSGGETQYFGPGTRLLVL.

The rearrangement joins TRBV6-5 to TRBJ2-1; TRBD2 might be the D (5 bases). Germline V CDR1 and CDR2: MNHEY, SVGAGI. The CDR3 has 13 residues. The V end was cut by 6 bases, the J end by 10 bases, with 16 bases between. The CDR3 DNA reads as TGTGCCAGCAGGTCCAGCGGTCGTTACGAGCAGTTCTTC. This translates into CASRSSGRYEQFF.

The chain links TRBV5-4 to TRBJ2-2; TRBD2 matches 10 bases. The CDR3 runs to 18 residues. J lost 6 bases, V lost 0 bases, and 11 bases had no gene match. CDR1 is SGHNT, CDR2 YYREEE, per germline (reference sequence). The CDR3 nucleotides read TGTGCCAGCAGCTTGGCCATACTAGCGGGGAGCGGGGCCGGGGAGCTGTTTTTT. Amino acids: CASSLAILAGSGAGELFF.

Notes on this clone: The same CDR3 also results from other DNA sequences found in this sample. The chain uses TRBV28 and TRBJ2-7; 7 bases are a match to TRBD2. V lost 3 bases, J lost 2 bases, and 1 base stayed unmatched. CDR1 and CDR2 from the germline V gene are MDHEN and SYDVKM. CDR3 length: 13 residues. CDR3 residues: CASSLSGTYEQYF. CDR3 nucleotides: TGTGCCAGCAGTTTGAGCGGGACCTACGAGCAGTACTTC. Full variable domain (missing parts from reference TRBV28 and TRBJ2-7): DVKVTQSSRYLVKRTGEKVFLECVQDMDHENMFWYRQDPGLGLRLIYFSYDVKMKEKGDIPEGYSVSREKKERFSLILESASTNQTSMYLCASSLSGTYEQYFGPGTRLTVT.

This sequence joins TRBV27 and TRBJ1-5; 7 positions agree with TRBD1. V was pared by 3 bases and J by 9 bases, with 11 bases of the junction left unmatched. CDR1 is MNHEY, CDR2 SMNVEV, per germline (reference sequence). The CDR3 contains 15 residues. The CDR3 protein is CASSFRGTEPPPQHF. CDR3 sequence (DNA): TGTGCCAGCAGTTTTCGAGGGACAGAACCTCCGCCCCAGCATTTT.

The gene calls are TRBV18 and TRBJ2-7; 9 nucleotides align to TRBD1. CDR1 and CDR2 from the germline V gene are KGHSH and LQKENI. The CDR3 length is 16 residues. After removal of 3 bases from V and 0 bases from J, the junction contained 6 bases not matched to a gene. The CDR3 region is CASSPRRTGDSYEQYF. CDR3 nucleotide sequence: TGTGCCAGCTCACCTCGGAGGACAGGGGACTCCTACGAGCAGTACTTC.

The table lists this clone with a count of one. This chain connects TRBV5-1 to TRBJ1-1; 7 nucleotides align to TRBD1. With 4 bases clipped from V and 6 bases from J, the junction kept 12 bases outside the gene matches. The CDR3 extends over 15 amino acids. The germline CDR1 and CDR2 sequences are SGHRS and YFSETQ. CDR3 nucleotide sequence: TGCGCCAGCAGCCCCGTAATGAAGGGGGCTCCTGAAGCTTTCTTT. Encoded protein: CASSPVMKGAPEAFF.

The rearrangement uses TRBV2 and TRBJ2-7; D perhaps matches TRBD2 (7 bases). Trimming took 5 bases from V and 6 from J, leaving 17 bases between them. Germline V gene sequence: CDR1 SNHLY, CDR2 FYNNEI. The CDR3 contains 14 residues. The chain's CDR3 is CASSTNGGGGEQYF. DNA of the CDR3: TGTGCCAGCAGTACGAACGGGGGAGGGGGCGAGCAGTACTTC.

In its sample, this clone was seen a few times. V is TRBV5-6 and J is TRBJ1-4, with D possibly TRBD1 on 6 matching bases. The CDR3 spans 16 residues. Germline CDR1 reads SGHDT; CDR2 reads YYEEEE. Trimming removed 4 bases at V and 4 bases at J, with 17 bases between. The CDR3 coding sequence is TGTGCCAGCAGCCACACAGTGGGGGCGGGTAATGAAAAACTGTTTTTT. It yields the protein CASSHTVGAGNEKLFF.

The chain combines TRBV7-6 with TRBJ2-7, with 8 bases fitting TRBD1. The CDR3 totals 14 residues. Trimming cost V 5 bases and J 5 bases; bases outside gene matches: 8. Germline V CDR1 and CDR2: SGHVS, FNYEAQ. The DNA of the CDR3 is TGTGCCAGCAGCCCCTGGACAGGGTTTGACGAGCAGTACTTC. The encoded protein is CASSPWTGFDEQYF.

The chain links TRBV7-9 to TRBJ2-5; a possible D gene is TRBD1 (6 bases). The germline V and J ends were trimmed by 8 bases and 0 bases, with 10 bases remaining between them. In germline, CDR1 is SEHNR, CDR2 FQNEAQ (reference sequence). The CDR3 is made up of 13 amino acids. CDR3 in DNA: TGTGCCAGCGGCGACAGGAACCAAGAGACCCAGTACTTC. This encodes CASGDRNQETQYF. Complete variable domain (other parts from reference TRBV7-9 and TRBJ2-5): DTGVSQNPRHKITKRGQNVTFRCDPISEHNRLYWYRQTLGQGPEFLTYFQNEAQLEKSRLLSDRFSAERPKGSFSTLEIQRTEQGDSAMYLCASGDRNQETQYFGPGTRLLVL.

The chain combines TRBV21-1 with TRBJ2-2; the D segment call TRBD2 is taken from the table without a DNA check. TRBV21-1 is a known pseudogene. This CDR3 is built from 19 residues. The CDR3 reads CASSGAGREAPPNTGELFF. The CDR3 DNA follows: TGTGCCAGTTCAGGGGCTGGGCGGGAGGCCCCTCCGAACACCGGGGAGCTGTTTTTT.

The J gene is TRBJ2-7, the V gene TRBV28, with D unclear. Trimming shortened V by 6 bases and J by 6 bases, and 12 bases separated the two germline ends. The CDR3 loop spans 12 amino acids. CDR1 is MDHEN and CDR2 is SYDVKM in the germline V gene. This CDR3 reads CASSSSRPEQYF. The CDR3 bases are TGTGCCAGCAGCTCTTCTAGACCCGAGCAGTACTTC.

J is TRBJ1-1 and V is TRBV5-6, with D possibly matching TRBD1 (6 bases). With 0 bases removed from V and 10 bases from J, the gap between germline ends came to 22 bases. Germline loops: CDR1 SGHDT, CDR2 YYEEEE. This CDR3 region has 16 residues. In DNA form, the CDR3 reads TGTGCCAGCAGCTTGGCCGCTTCCAGGGGACGACGGGGAGCTTTCTTT. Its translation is CASSLAASRGRRGAFF. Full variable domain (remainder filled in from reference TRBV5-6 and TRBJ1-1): DAGVTQSPTHLIKTRGQQVTLRCSPKSGHDTVSWYQQALGQGPQFIFQYYEEEERQRGNFPDRFSGHQFPNYSSELNVNALLLGDSALYLCASSLAASRGRRGAFFGQGTRLTVV.

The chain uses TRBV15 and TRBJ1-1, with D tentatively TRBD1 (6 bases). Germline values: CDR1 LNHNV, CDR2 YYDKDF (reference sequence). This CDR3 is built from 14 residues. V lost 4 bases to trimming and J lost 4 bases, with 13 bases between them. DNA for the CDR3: TGTGCCACCAGCATAACAACAGGGACCACTGAAGCTTTCTTT. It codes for CATSITTGTTEAFF.